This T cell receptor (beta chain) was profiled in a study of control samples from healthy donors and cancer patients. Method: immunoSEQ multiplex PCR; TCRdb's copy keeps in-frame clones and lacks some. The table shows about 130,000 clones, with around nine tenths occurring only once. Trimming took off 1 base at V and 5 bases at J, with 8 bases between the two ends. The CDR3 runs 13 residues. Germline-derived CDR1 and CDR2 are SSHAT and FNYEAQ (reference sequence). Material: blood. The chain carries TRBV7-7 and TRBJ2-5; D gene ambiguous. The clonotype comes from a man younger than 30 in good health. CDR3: CASSLGQEETQYF. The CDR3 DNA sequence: TGTGCCAGCAGCTTAGGCCAGGAGGAGACCCAGTACTTC.